Following are 4 T cell receptor beta chains from one sample sequenced in a study of blood T cell repertoires in COVID-19. Produced via immunoSEQ multiplex PCR; TCRdb's table is partial and in-frame only. Of around 300,000 clones in the sample, around 89% were seen once. The sequencing sample was made of PBMCs or T cells enriched from blood (not recorded which). These receptors all stem from a woman aged 18-29 years who had recovered from COVID-19.

The genes are TRBV21-1 and TRBJ1-6. TRBV21-1 is tagged as a pseudogene. There are 13 residues in the CDR3. For the CDR3, the DNA is TGTGCCAGCAGCAAAGTGCGAGTCTCACCCCTCCACTTT. This codes for CASSKVRVSPLHF.

The rearrangement links TRBV11-2 to TRBJ1-1, with 11 bases fitting TRBD1. The length of the CDR3 is 17 residues. Germline V CDR1 and CDR2: SGHAT, FQNNGV. V was pared by 6 bases and J by 0 bases, with 9 bases of the junction left unmatched. CDR3 nucleotide sequence: TGTGCCAGCAGTTCGGACAGGGGGCTCAGAATGAACACTGAAGCTTTCTTT. Translated, it gives CASSSDRGLRMNTEAFF. The variable domain in full, completed from reference TRBV11-2 and TRBJ1-1, reads EAGVAQSPRYKIIEKRQSVAFWCNPISGHATLYWYQQILGQGPKLLIQFQNNGVVDDSQLPKDRFSAERLKGVDSTLKIQPAKLEDSAVYLCASSSDRGLRMNTEAFFGQGTRLTVV.

CDR3 in amino acids: CASSVYGGTNTGELFF. CDR3 DNA sequence: TGTGCCAGCAGCGTATATGGAGGAACGAACACCGGGGAGCTGTTTTTT. The chain carries TRBV9 and TRBJ2-2; D is perhaps TRBD2 (5 bases). This CDR3 is 16 amino acids long. Germline assignment: CDR1 SGDLS and CDR2 YYNGEE. The V gene lost 1 base and the J gene lost 0 bases, with 10 bases spanning the gap.

The rearrangement uses TRBV2 and TRBJ1-6; possible D gene TRBD1, 5 bases. The V gene's germline CDR1 is SNHLY and CDR2 FYNNEI. The CDR3 loop spans 15 amino acids. Trimming cost V 2 bases and J 10 bases, with 15 bases left between them. The CDR3 here is CASSELGGTESPLHF. The CDR3, as DNA: TGTGCCAGCAGTGAACTCGGGGGAACAGAATCACCCCTCCACTTT.